This is a list of T cell receptor beta chains from one sample in a study of T-cell reconstitution after alpha-beta-depleted transplantation in children. TCRdb ran MiXCR on the PCR reads and lists one entry per CDR3 protein. The data hold approximately 400,000 distinct CDR3 sequences, with 11% observed a single time. The material was PBMCs from the stem cell graft donor, obtained from the stem cell graft. These TCRs come from a human donor who donated a stem cell graft to a child with acute myeloid leukemia. The CDR3 runs from the conserved cysteine through the conserved F or W. A D gene is named only where the DNA matches it firmly. Size is stated for part of the rows, as once, few or many counts, or as a class when the clone is expanded.

D gene: TRBD2; J gene: TRBJ2-2; V gene: TRBV20-1; clone size: many; CDR3 protein: CSASTFGLANTGELFF; CDR3 DNA: TGCAGTGCTAGCACCTTCGGACTAGCAAACACCGGGGAGCTGTTTTTT
D gene: TRBD1; J gene: TRBJ1-6; V gene: TRBV7-9; clone size: many; CDR3 protein: CASSPRDSLNSPLHF; CDR3 DNA: TGTGCCAGCAGCCCCCGGGACAGCCTTAATTCACCCCTCCACTTT
D gene: TRBD1; J gene: TRBJ1-4; V gene: TRBV15; clone size: NA; CDR3 protein: CATSRGDLTGGGGKLFF; CDR3 DNA: TGTGCCACCAGCCGAGGGGACCTGACAGGGGGAGGGGGAAAACTGTTTTTT
D gene: NA; J gene: TRBJ2-1; V gene: TRBV5-1; clone size: few; CDR3 protein: CASSLAGAQAVDEQFF; CDR3 DNA: TGCGCCAGCAGCTTGGCCGGGGCACAGGCGGTCGATGAGCAGTTCTTC
D gene: NA; J gene: TRBJ2-2; V gene: TRBV6-1; clone size: few; CDR3 protein: CASSDWARGYTGELFF; CDR3 DNA: TGTGCCAGCAGTGATTGGGCCAGGGGATACACCGGGGAGCTGTTTTTT
D gene: NA; J gene: TRBJ1-2; V gene: TRBV2; clone size: few; CDR3 protein: CASNLDDGYTF; CDR3 DNA: TGTGCCAGCAATCTAGATGATGGCTACACCTTC
D gene: NA; J gene: TRBJ2-2; V gene: TRBV12-3/TRBV12-4; clone size: few; CDR3 protein: CASSPRDFPGGGELFF; CDR3 DNA: TGTGCCAGCAGTCCGCGGGACTTTCCAGGGGGCGGGGAGCTGTTTTTT
D gene: TRBD2; J gene: TRBJ2-3; V gene: TRBV20-1; clone size: NA; CDR3 protein: CSAFTGLAGGQDTEYF; CDR3 DNA: TGCAGTGCTTTTACGGGACTAGCGGGAGGGCAAGATACGGAGTATTTT
D gene: NA; J gene: TRBJ1-4; V gene: TRBV18; clone size: few; CDR3 protein: CASSPLVGATNEKLFF; CDR3 DNA: TGTGCCAGCTCACCCCTCGTGGGGGCAACTAATGAAAAACTGTTTTTT
D gene: TRBD2; J gene: TRBJ2-3; V gene: TRBV3-1; clone size: few; CDR3 protein: CASKGAGGTDTQYF; CDR3 DNA: TGTGCCAGCAAGGGAGCGGGGGGCACAGATACGCAGTATTTT
D gene: NA; J gene: TRBJ2-3; V gene: TRBV6-1; clone size: NA; CDR3 protein: CASTSLKTTDTQYF; CDR3 DNA: TGTGCCAGCACATCCCTCAAAACCACAGATACGCAGTATTTT
D gene: NA; J gene: TRBJ2-1; V gene: TRBV4-1; clone size: few; CDR3 protein: CASSQAGKGEQFF; CDR3 DNA: TGCGCCAGCAGCCAAGCGGGAAAGGGTGAGCAGTTCTTC
D gene: TRBD2; J gene: TRBJ2-3; V gene: TRBV20-1; clone size: NA; CDR3 protein: CCARDPLAGVTDTQYF; CDR3 DNA: TGCTGTGCTAGAGACCCCTTAGCGGGAGTGACAGATACGCAGTATTTT
D gene: NA; J gene: TRBJ2-7; V gene: TRBV7-9; clone size: many; CDR3 protein: CASSSLSYEQYF; CDR3 DNA: TGTGCCAGCAGCTCGCTATCCTACGAGCAGTACTTC
D gene: NA; J gene: TRBJ1-1; V gene: TRBV5-1; clone size: few; CDR3 protein: CASSFGLQNTEAFF; CDR3 DNA: TGCGCCAGCAGCTTCGGACTGCAGAACACTGAAGCTTTCTTT
D gene: TRBD2; J gene: TRBJ2-7; V gene: TRBV19; clone size: few; CDR3 protein: CASSPSGGYEQYF; CDR3 DNA: TGTGCCAGTAGTCCTAGCGGGGGCTACGAGCAGTACTTC
D gene: TRBD1; J gene: TRBJ1-2; V gene: TRBV20-1; clone size: few; CDR3 protein: CSAPTGGYGYTF; CDR3 DNA: TGCAGTGCTCCAACAGGGGGCTATGGCTACACCTTC
D gene: TRBD1; J gene: TRBJ2-3; V gene: TRBV5-1; clone size: few; CDR3 protein: CASSMTGDSTDTQYF; CDR3 DNA: TGCGCCAGCAGCATGACAGGGGACAGCACAGATACGCAGTATTTT
D gene: NA; J gene: TRBJ1-5; V gene: TRBV19; clone size: few; CDR3 protein: CASSMSVQPQHF; CDR3 DNA: TGTGCCAGTAGTATGTCCGTTCAGCCCCAGCATTTT
D gene: TRBD1; J gene: TRBJ2-1; V gene: TRBV15; clone size: few; CDR3 protein: CATSRKRAVFDRGHLNEQFF; CDR3 DNA: TGTGCCACCAGCAGAAAGCGCGCCGTCTTCGACAGGGGGCACCTTAATGAGCAGTTCTTC
D gene: NA; J gene: TRBJ2-3; V gene: TRBV5-1; clone size: many; CDR3 protein: CASSLWDNIYLHTDTQYF; CDR3 DNA: TGCGCCAGCAGCTTGTGGGATAATATATATCTCCACACAGATACGCAGTATTTT
D gene: NA; J gene: TRBJ2-2; V gene: TRBV24-1; clone size: few; CDR3 protein: CATSDLQDGELFF; CDR3 DNA: TGTGCCACCAGTGATTTGCAGGACGGGGAGCTGTTTTTT
D gene: TRBD2; J gene: TRBJ2-3; V gene: TRBV20-1; clone size: NA; CDR3 protein: CSASSPSRGGLDTQYF; CDR3 DNA: TGCAGTGCTAGTAGCCCCTCGCGGGGGGGCCTGGATACGCAGTATTTT
D gene: NA; J gene: TRBJ2-4; V gene: TRBV5-1; clone size: NA; CDR3 protein: CASSLAQPRNIQYF; CDR3 DNA: TGCGCCAGCAGCTTGGCACAGCCCAGAAACATTCAGTACTTC
D gene: TRBD1; J gene: TRBJ2-2; V gene: TRBV19; clone size: few; CDR3 protein: CASSRQGANTGELFF; CDR3 DNA: TGTGCCAGTAGTAGACAGGGTGCGAACACCGGGGAGCTGTTTTTT
D gene: TRBD2; J gene: TRBJ2-3; V gene: TRBV12-3/TRBV12-4; clone size: few; CDR3 protein: CASSGLAGAATDTQYF; CDR3 DNA: TGTGCCAGCAGTGGGCTAGCGGGGGCCGCCACAGATACGCAGTATTTT
D gene: NA; J gene: TRBJ2-2; V gene: TRBV7-3; clone size: NA; CDR3 protein: CASSGDGDTGELFF; CDR3 DNA: TGTGCCAGCAGCGGGGACGGCGACACCGGGGAGCTGTTTTTT
D gene: TRBD1; J gene: TRBJ1-5; V gene: TRBV7-8; clone size: NA; CDR3 protein: CASSLGTGDYQPQHF; CDR3 DNA: TGTGCCAGCAGCTTAGGGACAGGGGACTATCAGCCCCAGCATTTT
D gene: NA; J gene: TRBJ1-5; V gene: TRBV20-1; clone size: NA; CDR3 protein: CSARGDLDQPQHF; CDR3 DNA: TGCAGTGCTAGAGGGGACCTAGATCAGCCCCAGCATTTT
D gene: NA; J gene: TRBJ1-4; V gene: TRBV7-9; clone size: few; CDR3 protein: CASTGVNEKLFF; CDR3 DNA: TGTGCCAGCACAGGGGTTAATGAAAAACTGTTTTTT
D gene: NA; J gene: TRBJ1-5; V gene: TRBV6-2/TRBV6-3; clone size: NA; CDR3 protein: CALPGRGCIWSNQPQHF; CDR3 DNA: TGTGCCCTTCCCGGTCGTGGGTGTATTTGGAGCAATCAGCCCCAGCATTTT
D gene: TRBD2; J gene: TRBJ2-3; V gene: TRBV4-3; clone size: few; CDR3 protein: CASSQRGTSGRVSTDTQYF; CDR3 DNA: TGCGCCAGCAGCCAAAGGGGGACTAGCGGGAGAGTGAGTACAGATACGCAGTATTTT
D gene: TRBD2; J gene: TRBJ2-5; V gene: TRBV7-2; clone size: many; CDR3 protein: CASSPGTSGGDETQYF; CDR3 DNA: TGTGCCAGCAGCCCAGGGACTAGCGGGGGTGACGAGACCCAGTACTTC
D gene: TRBD1; J gene: TRBJ2-3; V gene: TRBV6-5; clone size: few; CDR3 protein: CASSPGQGVYTDTQYF; CDR3 DNA: TGTGCCAGCAGCCCGGGACAGGGGGTGTACACAGATACGCAGTATTTT
D gene: TRBD2; J gene: TRBJ2-3; V gene: TRBV5-1; clone size: few; CDR3 protein: CASRPSGRAWAQYF; CDR3 DNA: TGCGCCAGCAGGCCTAGCGGGCGGGCGTGGGCGCAGTATTTT
D gene: NA; J gene: TRBJ2-4; V gene: TRBV20-1; clone size: few; CDR3 protein: CSARSSTEAKNIQYF; CDR3 DNA: TGCAGTGCTAGATCGAGTACCGAAGCCAAAAACATTCAGTACTTC
D gene: TRBD1; J gene: TRBJ1-1; V gene: TRBV7-3; clone size: many; CDR3 protein: CASSGQGDTEAFF; CDR3 DNA: TGTGCCAGCAGCGGACAGGGGGACACTGAAGCTTTCTTT
D gene: NA; J gene: TRBJ1-3; V gene: TRBV3-1; clone size: NA; CDR3 protein: CASTRGQSSGNTIYF; CDR3 DNA: TGTGCCAGCACCCGCGGACAGAGCTCTGGAAACACCATATATTTT
D gene: NA; J gene: TRBJ1-3; V gene: TRBV9; clone size: few; CDR3 protein: CASSVEAEGNTIYF; CDR3 DNA: TGTGCCAGCAGCGTAGAGGCTGAAGGAAACACCATATATTTT
D gene: NA; J gene: TRBJ1-4; V gene: TRBV29-1; clone size: NA; CDR3 protein: CSVGPLAAVGEKLFF; CDR3 DNA: TGCAGCGTAGGCCCACTCGCGGCAGTTGGAGAAAAACTGTTTTTT
D gene: NA; J gene: TRBJ2-1; V gene: TRBV6-1; clone size: NA; CDR3 protein: CASSESLGGNEQFF; CDR3 DNA: TGTGCCAGCAGTGAAAGCCTGGGAGGCAATGAGCAGTTCTTC
D gene: TRBD2; J gene: TRBJ2-2; V gene: TRBV7-2; clone size: few; CDR3 protein: CASSLGIAGVITGELFF; CDR3 DNA: TGTGCCAGCAGCTTAGGTATAGCGGGAGTGATCACCGGGGAGCTGTTTTTT
D gene: NA; J gene: TRBJ2-7; V gene: TRBV20-1; clone size: NA; CDR3 protein: CSARVGVSYEQYF; CDR3 DNA: TGCAGTGCTAGAGTTGGAGTCTCCTACGAGCAGTACTTC
D gene: NA; J gene: TRBJ2-5; V gene: TRBV4-3; clone size: few; CDR3 protein: CASSQDLRGETQYF; CDR3 DNA: TGCGCCAGCAGCCAAGATCTGAGGGGGGAGACCCAGTACTTC
D gene: TRBD2; J gene: TRBJ2-3; V gene: TRBV12-3/TRBV12-4; clone size: few; CDR3 protein: CASSLISGGTRYTQYF; CDR3 DNA: TGTGCCAGCAGTCTAATTAGCGGGGGAACCCGGTATACGCAGTATTTT
D gene: NA; J gene: TRBJ2-7; V gene: TRBV24-1; clone size: NA; CDR3 protein: CATSARVNGADEQYF; CDR3 DNA: TGTGCCACCAGTGCGAGGGTTAATGGGGCCGACGAGCAGTACTTC
D gene: TRBD2; J gene: TRBJ2-3; V gene: TRBV5-1; clone size: NA; CDR3 protein: CASSLDGGVTDTQYF; CDR3 DNA: TGCGCCAGCAGCTTGGACGGGGGGGTCACAGATACGCAGTATTTT
D gene: NA; J gene: TRBJ1-2; V gene: TRBV12-3/TRBV12-4; clone size: many; CDR3 protein: CASSLWGWGGAYGYTF; CDR3 DNA: TGTGCCAGCAGTCTTTGGGGGTGGGGAGGGGCCTATGGCTACACCTTC
D gene: NA; J gene: TRBJ2-3; V gene: TRBV25-1; clone size: NA; CDR3 protein: CASSGWGSTDTQYF; CDR3 DNA: TGTGCCAGCAGCGGATGGGGGAGCACAGATACGCAGTATTTT
D gene: NA; J gene: TRBJ2-2; V gene: TRBV9; clone size: many; CDR3 protein: CASSVASQAGRTGELFF; CDR3 DNA: TGTGCCAGCAGCGTAGCTTCCCAGGCTGGGCGCACCGGGGAGCTGTTTTTT
D gene: NA; J gene: TRBJ1-3; V gene: TRBV5-1; clone size: NA; CDR3 protein: CASSLDPGAGNTIYF; CDR3 DNA: TGCGCCAGCAGCTTGGATCCCGGGGCTGGAAACACCATATATTTT
D gene: NA; J gene: TRBJ2-3; V gene: TRBV4-2; clone size: few; CDR3 protein: CASSHESTRVDTQYF; CDR3 DNA: TGTGCCAGCAGCCATGAATCGACCAGGGTGGATACGCAGTATTTT
D gene: NA; J gene: TRBJ1-6; V gene: TRBV20-1; clone size: few; CDR3 protein: CSARVEGRTYNSPLHF; CDR3 DNA: TGCAGTGCTAGAGTAGAGGGGCGGACATATAATTCACCCCTCCACTTT
D gene: TRBD2; J gene: TRBJ2-1; V gene: TRBV12-3/TRBV12-4; clone size: many; CDR3 protein: CASSLASGTQFF; CDR3 DNA: TGTGCCAGCAGTTTAGCTAGCGGGACCCAGTTCTTC